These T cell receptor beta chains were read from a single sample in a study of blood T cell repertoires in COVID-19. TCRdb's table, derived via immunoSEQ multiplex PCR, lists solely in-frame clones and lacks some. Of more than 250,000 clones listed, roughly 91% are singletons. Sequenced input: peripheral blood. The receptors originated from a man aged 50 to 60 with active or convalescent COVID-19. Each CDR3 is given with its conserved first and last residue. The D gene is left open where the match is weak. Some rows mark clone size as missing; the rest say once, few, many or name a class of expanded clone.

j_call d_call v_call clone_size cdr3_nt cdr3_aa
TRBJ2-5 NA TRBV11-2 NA TGTGCCAGCAGCTTAGAGAGACAGCAAGAGACCCAGTACTTC CASSLERQQETQYF
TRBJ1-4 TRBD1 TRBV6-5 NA TGTGCCAGCAGTTACACAACAGGGGGCGGCAGGGAAAAACTGTTTTTT CASSYTTGGGREKLFF
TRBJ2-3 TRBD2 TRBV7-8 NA TGTGCCAGCAGCTGGACTAGCGGGGCGTCGCAGTATTTT CASSWTSGASQYF
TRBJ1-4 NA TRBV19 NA TGTGCCAGTTCGACACCCCCTCTTGGGAGGGTTAAGGCAACTAATGAAAAACTGTTTTTT CASSTPPLGRVKATNEKLFF
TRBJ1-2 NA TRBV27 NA TGTGCCAGCAGTCAAGACAGCCATAACTCTAACTATGGCTACACCTTC CASSQDSHNSNYGYTF
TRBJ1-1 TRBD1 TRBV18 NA TGTGCCAGCTCACCAAACAGGGGGGACACTGAAGCTTTCTTT CASSPNRGDTEAFF
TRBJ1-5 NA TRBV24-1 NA TGTGCCACCAGTGACCCTCGGGGGGGAGATGTGTCCCAGCATTTT CATSDPRGGDVSQHF
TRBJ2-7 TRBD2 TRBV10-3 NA TGTGCCATCAGTGCGGGAGGTTGGTCCTACGAGCAGTACTTC CAISAGGWSYEQYF
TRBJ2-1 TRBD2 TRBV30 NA TGTGCCTGGAGTGTACAGACTAGCGGTTACAATGAGCAGTTCTTC CAWSVQTSGYNEQFF
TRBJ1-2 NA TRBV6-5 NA TGTGCCAGCAGCTCTGCCCAGCAGGCAAGAGGCTACACCTTC CASSSAQQARGYTF
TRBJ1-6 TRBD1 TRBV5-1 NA TGCGCCAGCAGCTGGGGACAGGGGGCATCACCCCTCCACTTT CASSWGQGASPLHF
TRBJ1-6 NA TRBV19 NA TGTGCCAGTAGTATCCGCCGGGACACCGTTGATTCACCCCTCCACTTT CASSIRRDTVDSPLHF
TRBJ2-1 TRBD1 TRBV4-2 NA TGTGCCAGCAGCCAGAGCCGGGACAGGGTAAATGAGCAGTTCTTC CASSQSRDRVNEQFF
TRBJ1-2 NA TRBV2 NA TGTGCCAGCAGTGAAGCGGCAGGGTATGGCTACACCTTC CASSEAAGYGYTF
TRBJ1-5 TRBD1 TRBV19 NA TGTGCCAGTAGCATCCAGGGGGTCTGGAGCAATCAGCCCCAGCATTTT CASSIQGVWSNQPQHF
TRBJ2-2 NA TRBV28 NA TGTGCCAGCAGTATCCCTCAGGGGAACACCGGGGAGCTGTTTTTT CASSIPQGNTGELFF
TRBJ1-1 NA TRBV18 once TGTGCCAGCTCACCACCCGGGTCATATGAAGCTTTCTTT CASSPPGSYEAFF
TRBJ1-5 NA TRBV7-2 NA TGTGCCAGCAGCTTAATATCAAGGACAGATAGCAATCAGCCCCAGCATTTT CASSLISRTDSNQPQHF
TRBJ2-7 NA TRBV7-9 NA TGTGCCAGCAGCCCGGGCGGGGTCCAGGGCGAGCAGTACTTC CASSPGGVQGEQYF
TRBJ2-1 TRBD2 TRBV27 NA TGTGCCAGCAGTTTATCCCCCCGTAGCGGGAGGGCCAATGAGCAGTTCTTC CASSLSPRSGRANEQFF
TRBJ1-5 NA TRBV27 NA TGTGCCAGCAGTCCCTCTTCCGGTGGCAATCAGCCCCAGCATTTT CASSPSSGGNQPQHF
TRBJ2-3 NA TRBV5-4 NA TGTGCCAGCAGCTCCCAGTGGCAGGGTAGCACAGATACGCAGTATTTT CASSSQWQGSTDTQYF
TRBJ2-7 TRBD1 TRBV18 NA TGTGCCAGCTCACCATGGACAGGGACGTACGAGCAGTACTTC CASSPWTGTYEQYF
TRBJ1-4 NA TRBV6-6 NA TGTGCCAGCAGTACAGAAAATGAAAAACTGTTTTTT CASSTENEKLFF
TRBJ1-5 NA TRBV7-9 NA TGTGCCAGCAGCTTAGGGGCCTTGTCCAATCAGCCCCAGCATTTT CASSLGALSNQPQHF
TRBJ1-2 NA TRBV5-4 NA TGTGCCAGCAGCTCCCGACGTAGGACGGAGGCCTCGAACTATGGCTACACCTTC CASSSRRRTEASNYGYTF
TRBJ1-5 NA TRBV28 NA TGTGCCAGCAGGGGTTGGGGGCCAGATCAGCCCCAGCATTTT CASRGWGPDQPQHF
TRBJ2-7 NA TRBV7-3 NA TGTGCCAGCAGGTTACAGTCATCCTACGAGCAGTACTTC CASRLQSSYEQYF
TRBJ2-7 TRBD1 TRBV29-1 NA TGCAGCGTCATGCCGGGACAGGGAACCTACGAGCAGTACTTC CSVMPGQGTYEQYF
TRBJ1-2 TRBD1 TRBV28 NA TGTGCCATACAGGGGGTTTGGACTTCCGACAACTATGGCTACACCTTC CAIQGVWTSDNYGYTF
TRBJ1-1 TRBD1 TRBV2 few TGTGCCAGCAGGGGACAGGGTGTAACTGAAGCTTTCTTT CASRGQGVTEAFF
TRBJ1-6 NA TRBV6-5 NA TGTGCCAGCAGCTCAGGGGTGGCTTCACCCCTCCACTTT CASSSGVASPLHF
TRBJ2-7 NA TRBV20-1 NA TGCAGTGCTAGTGAGTCTAGCCACGAGCAGTACTTC CSASESSHEQYF
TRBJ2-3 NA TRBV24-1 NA TGTGCCACCAGTGATCCCGGACAAGGGGCCACAGATACGCAGTATTTT CATSDPGQGATDTQYF
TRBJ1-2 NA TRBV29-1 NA TGCAGCGTTGAAAGGGTTGGCAGGGAACATGGCTACACCTTC CSVERVGREHGYTF
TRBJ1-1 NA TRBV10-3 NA TGTGCCATCAGAGGGCAGGGGACCGGGAACACTGAAGCTTTCTTT CAIRGQGTGNTEAFF
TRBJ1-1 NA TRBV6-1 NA TGTGCCAGCAGTGAAGCAGGGGCACGGGCTGAAGCTTTCTTT CASSEAGARAEAFF
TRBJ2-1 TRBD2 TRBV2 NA TGTGCCAGCAGATGGGGGCGGGAGGGCTACAATGAGCAGTTCTTC CASRWGREGYNEQFF
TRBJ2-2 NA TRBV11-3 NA TGTGCCAGCAGCTTAGACCCGTCCGGGGAGCTGTTTTTT CASSLDPSGELFF
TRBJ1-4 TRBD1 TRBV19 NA TGTGCCAGTAGTCCAAACCCGGGACAGGGAGAATCTGAAGAAAAACTGTTTTTT CASSPNPGQGESEEKLFF
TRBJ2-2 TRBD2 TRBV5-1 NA TGCGCCAGCAGCGCCGGACTAGCGGGAGTGACCGGGGAGCTGTTTTTT CASSAGLAGVTGELFF
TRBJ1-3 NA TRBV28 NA TGTGCCAGCAGTTCAATGGACTTTGGAAACTCTGGAAACACCATATATTTT CASSSMDFGNSGNTIYF
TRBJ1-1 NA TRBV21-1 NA TGTGCCAGCAGCAGAGGGAGCCCTGAAGCTTTCTTT CASSRGSPEAFF
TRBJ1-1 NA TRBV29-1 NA TGCAGCGTCACAGGGAAGAACACTGAAGCTTTCTTT CSVTGKNTEAFF
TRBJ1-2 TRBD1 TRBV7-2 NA TGTGCCAGCAGCTTGACAGGGTATGCCTATGGCTACACCTTC CASSLTGYAYGYTF
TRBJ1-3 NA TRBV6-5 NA TGTGCCAGCAGTTACTCCCGCAGAAGCTCTGGAAACACCATATATTTT CASSYSRRSSGNTIYF
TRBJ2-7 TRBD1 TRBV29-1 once TGCAGCGCCGGGACAGGGGTCGGCGAGCAGTACTTC CSAGTGVGEQYF
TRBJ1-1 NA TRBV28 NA TGTGCCAGCAGTATTGTCCGGGGAACTGAAGCTTTCTTT CASSIVRGTEAFF
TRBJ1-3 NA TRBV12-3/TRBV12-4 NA TGTGCCAGCAGTGAGGCCTCTGGAAACACCATATATTTT CASSEASGNTIYF
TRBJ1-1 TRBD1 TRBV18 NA TGTGCCAGCTCACCTTCCAGGGGGCTCACTGAAGCTTTCTTT CASSPSRGLTEAFF